This section outlines one T cell receptor (beta chain) sequence together with its context. What it recognizes is unknown. This sample was taken from a study of post-analysis software for immune sequencing data. General observations from the study: People with multiple sclerosis had a significantly lower normalized Chao1 diversity than controls did. Five TRBV segments occurring more often in patients than controls included TRBV5-6, TRBV5-1 and TRBV20-1. Same-batch preparations were strongly co-clustered by F measure.

Unique molecular identifiers were carried by the TCR beta cDNA libraries. Input of about 0.95 to 10 million T cells yielded roughly 530,000 cDNA molecules. TCRdb re-called the PCR reads with MiXCR, one entry per CDR3 protein. Here the sample spans 400,000 to 500,000 distinct CDR3 sequences, 39% being singletons. The CDR3 totals 14 residues. V dropped 6 bases and J dropped 0; count of bases not matched to a gene: 5. CDR1 is SQVTM, CDR2 ANQGSEA, per germline. V and J are TRBV29-1 and TRBJ2-7; 10 positions agree with TRBD1. Input material: blood. The sequence was obtained from a girl aged 2 to 9 with multiple sclerosis. The CDR3: CSVLRDRGSYEQYF. CDR3 in DNA: TGCAGCGTCCTCCGGGACAGGGGCTCCTACGAGCAGTACTTC.